This record covers a single TCR beta chain. Its antigen is as yet unknown. The data belong to a study of Tregs in tolerant kidney transplant recipients. This CDR3 comprises 14 residues. The ends lost 1 base at V and 5 bases at J; junction bases unmatched: 4. Germline CDR1 and CDR2: SGHTS and YDEGEE. The nonmyeloablative bone marrow transplants came from related graft donors, with transient mixed chimerism. Overall study findings and caveats: For some patients, primers changed over time, blocking nucleotide-level comparison.

Repertoires were generated with immunoSEQ multiplex PCR, while TCRdb's copy carries only in-frame clones and drops some. The sample has tens of thousands of clones, more than 85% seen once; the top ten hold 1.6%. The sequencing here drew on CD4+ T cells from blood (PBMCs), taken 12 months after the transplant. This TCR came from a human patient who received a combined kidney and bone marrow transplant. Some T cells may be the graft donor's. The J gene is TRBJ1-1, the V gene TRBV5-8; TRBD1 aligns across 8 bases. DNA for the CDR3: TGTGCCAGCAGCTTGCCAGGGGGCTGGACTGAAGCTTTCTTT. Translating it yields CASSLPGGWTEAFF.